There are many counts of the clone carrying this TCR beta chain. The data were obtained in a study of T cells in Graves' hyperthyroidism and ophthalmopathy. Overall study context: Sampling of peripheral blood happened at initial diagnosis, prior to any treatment.

After removal of 6 bases from V and 2 bases from J, the junction contained 7 bases not matched to a gene. This CDR3 spans 16 amino acids. The CDR3 regions of TCR beta were amplified from RNA transcripts. TCR CDR3 regions were first amplified by RT-PCR with HTBI primers. A single record per CDR3 protein comes from TCRdb applying MiXCR to the multiplex PCR reads. The table includes 380,000 or so distinct CDR3 sequences, under 20% detected once. Sequencing was done on a sample of blood. The genes are TRBV12-3 or TRBV12-4 and TRBJ2-7, with 13 bases lining up with TRBD2. This receptor was obtained from a woman aged 18-30 years with Graves' hyperthyroidism. The CDR3 DNA follows: TGTGCCAGCAGCGGTACTGGGACTAGCGGGGCCTACGAGCAGTACTTC. Translating it yields CASSGTGTSGAYEQYF.